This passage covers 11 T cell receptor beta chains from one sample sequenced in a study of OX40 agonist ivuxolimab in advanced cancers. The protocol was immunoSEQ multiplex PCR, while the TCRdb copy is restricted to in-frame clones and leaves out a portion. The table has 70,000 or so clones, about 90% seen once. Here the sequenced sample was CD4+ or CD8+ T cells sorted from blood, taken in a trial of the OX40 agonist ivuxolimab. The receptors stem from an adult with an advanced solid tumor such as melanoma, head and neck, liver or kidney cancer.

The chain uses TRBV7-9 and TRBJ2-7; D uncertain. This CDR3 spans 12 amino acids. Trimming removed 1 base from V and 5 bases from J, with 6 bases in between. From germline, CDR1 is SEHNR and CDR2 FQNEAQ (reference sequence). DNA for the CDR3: TGTGCCAGCAGCTTAGTGACCCACGAGCAGTACTTC. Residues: CASSLVTHEQYF. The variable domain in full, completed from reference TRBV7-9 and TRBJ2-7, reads DTGVSQNPRHKITKRGQNVTFRCDPISEHNRLYWYRQTLGQGPEFLTYFQNEAQLEKSRLLSDRFSAERPKGSFSTLEIQRTEQGDSAMYLCASSLVTHEQYFGPGTRLTVT.

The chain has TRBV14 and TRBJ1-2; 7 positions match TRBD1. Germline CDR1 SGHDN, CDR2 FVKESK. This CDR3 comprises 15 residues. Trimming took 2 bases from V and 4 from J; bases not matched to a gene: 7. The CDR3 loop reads CASSQHSGGGYGYTF. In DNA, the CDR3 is TGTGCCAGCAGCCAACACTCAGGGGGTGGCTATGGCTACACCTTC.

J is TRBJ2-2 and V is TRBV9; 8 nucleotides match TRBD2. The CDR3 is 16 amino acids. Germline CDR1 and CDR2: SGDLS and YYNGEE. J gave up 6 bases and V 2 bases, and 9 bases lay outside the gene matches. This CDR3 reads CASSVQGSGKAGELFF. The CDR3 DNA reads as TGTGCCAGCAGCGTCCAAGGTAGCGGGAAGGCCGGGGAGCTGTTTTTT. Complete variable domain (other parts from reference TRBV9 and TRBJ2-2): DSGVTQTPKHLITATGQRVTLRCSPRSGDLSVYWYQQSLDQGLQFLIQYYNGEERAKGNILERFSAQQFPDLHSELNLSSLELGDSALYFCASSVQGSGKAGELFFGEGSRLTVL.

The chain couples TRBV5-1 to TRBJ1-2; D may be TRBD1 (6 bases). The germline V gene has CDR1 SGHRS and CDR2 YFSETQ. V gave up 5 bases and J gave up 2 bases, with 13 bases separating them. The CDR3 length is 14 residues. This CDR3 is CASSWTETNYGYTF. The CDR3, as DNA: TGCGCCAGCAGTTGGACAGAGACCAACTATGGCTACACCTTC.

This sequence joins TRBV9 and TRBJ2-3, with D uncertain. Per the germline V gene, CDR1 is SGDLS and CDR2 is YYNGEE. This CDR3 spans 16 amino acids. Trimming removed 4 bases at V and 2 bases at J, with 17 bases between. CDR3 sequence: CASSKEDSLLTDTQYF. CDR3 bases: TGTGCCAGCAGCAAAGAGGATTCCCTTCTCACAGATACGCAGTATTTT.

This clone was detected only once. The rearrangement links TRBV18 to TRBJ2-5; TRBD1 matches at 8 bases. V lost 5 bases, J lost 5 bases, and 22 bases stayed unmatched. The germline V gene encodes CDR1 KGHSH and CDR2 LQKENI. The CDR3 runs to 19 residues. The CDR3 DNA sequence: TGTGCCAGCTCATCAGGGGGCGCGAGATCCCAGGGGTCGTTGGAGACCCAGTACTTC. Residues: CASSSGGARSQGSLETQYF.

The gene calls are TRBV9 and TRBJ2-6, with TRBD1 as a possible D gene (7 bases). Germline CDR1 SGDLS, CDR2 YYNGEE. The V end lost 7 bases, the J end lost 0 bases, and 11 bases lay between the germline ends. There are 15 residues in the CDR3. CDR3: CASSRGDSGANVLTF. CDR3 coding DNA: TGTGCCAGCTCCAGGGGGGACTCTGGGGCCAACGTCCTGACTTTC.

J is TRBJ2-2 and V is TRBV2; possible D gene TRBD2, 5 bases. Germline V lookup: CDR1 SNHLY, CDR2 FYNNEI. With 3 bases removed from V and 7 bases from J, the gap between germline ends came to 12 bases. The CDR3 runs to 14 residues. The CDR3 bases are TGTGCCAGCAGTGACAGTCGGGGTGGCGGGGAGCTGTTTTTT. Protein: CASSDSRGGGELFF.

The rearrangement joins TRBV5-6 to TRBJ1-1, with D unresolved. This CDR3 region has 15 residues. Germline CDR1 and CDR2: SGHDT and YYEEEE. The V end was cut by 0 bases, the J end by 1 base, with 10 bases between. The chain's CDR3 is CASSLVWQTNTEAFF. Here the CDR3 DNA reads TGTGCCAGCAGCTTGGTCTGGCAGACGAACACTGAAGCTTTCTTT. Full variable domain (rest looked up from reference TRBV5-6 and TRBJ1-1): DAGVTQSPTHLIKTRGQQVTLRCSPKSGHDTVSWYQQALGQGPQFIFQYYEEEERQRGNFPDRFSGHQFPNYSSELNVNALLLGDSALYLCASSLVWQTNTEAFFGQGTRLTVV.

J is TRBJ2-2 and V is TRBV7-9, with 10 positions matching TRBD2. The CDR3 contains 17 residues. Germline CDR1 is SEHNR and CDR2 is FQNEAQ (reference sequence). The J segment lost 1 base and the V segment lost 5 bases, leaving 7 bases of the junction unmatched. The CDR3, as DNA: TGTGCCAGCAGCCCAAGAGGACTAGCGGAGAACACCGGGGAGCTGTTTTTT. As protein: CASSPRGLAENTGELFF.

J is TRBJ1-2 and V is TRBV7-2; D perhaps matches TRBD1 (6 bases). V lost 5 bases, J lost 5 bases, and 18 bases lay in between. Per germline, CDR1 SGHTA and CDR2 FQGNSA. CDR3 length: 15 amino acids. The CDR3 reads CASSPQTGFSYGYTF. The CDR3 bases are TGTGCCAGCAGCCCCCAGACAGGCTTCTCTTATGGCTACACCTTC.